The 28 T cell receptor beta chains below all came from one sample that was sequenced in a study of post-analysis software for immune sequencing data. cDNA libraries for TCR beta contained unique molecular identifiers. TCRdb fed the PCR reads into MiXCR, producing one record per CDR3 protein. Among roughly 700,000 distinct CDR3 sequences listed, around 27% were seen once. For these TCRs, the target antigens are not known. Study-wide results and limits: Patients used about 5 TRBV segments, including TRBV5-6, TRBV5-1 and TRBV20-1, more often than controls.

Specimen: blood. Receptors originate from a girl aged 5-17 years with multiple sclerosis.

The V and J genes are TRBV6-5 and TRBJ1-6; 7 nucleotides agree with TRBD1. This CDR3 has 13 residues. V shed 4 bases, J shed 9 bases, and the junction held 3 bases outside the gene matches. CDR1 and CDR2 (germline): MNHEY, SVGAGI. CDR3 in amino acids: CASSCRGSSPLHF. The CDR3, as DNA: TGTGCCAGCAGTTGCAGGGGGAGTTCACCCCTCCACTTT.

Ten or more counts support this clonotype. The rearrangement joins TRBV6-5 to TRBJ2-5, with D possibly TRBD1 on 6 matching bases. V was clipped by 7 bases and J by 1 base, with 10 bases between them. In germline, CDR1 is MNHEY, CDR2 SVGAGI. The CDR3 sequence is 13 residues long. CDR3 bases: TGTGCCAGCACAAGGACAGCCCAAGAGACCCAGTACTTC. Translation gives CASTRTAQETQYF.

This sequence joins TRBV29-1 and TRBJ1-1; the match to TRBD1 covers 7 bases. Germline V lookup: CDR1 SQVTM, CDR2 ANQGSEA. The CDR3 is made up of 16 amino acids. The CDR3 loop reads CTEPGGPALRDAEAFF. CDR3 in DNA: TGCACCGAACCAGGGGGGCCAGCGCTTAGGGACGCTGAAGCTTTCTTT.

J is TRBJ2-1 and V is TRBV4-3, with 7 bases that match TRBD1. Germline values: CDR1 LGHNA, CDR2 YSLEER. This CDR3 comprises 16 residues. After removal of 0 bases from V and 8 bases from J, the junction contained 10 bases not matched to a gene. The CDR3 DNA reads TGCGCCAGCAGCCAAGACCGGGACAGACCCCCCTATGAGCAGTTCTTC. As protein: CASSQDRDRPPYEQFF.

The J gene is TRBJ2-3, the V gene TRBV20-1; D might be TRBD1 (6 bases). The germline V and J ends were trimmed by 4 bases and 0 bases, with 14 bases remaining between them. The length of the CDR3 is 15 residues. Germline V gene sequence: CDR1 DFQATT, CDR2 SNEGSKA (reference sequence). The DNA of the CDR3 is TGCAGTGCTAACCTACCCGGGACAAGCACAGATACGCAGTATTTT. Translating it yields CSANLPGTSTDTQYF.

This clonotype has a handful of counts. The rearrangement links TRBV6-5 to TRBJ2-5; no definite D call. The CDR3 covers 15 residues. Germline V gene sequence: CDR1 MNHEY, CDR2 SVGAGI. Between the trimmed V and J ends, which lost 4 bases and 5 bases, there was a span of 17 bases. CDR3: CASSFDSPRGETQYF. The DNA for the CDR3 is TGTGCCAGCAGTTTTGACTCCCCGCGTGGGGAGACCCAGTACTTC.

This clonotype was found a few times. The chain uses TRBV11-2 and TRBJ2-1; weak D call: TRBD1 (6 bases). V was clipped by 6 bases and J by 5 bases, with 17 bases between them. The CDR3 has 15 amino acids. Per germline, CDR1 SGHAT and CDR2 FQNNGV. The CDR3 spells CASRQPGHSNNEQFF. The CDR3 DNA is TGTGCCAGCAGGCAACCGGGACATAGCAACAATGAGCAGTTCTTC.

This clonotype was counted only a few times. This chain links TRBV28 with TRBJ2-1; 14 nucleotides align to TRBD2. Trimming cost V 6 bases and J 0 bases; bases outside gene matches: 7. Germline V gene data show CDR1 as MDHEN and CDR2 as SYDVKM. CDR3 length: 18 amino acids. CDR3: CASRKGLAGASSYNEQFF. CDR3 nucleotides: TGTGCCAGCAGAAAGGGACTAGCGGGGGCAAGCTCCTACAATGAGCAGTTCTTC. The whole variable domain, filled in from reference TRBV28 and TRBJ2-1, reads DVKVTQSSRYLVKRTGEKVFLECVQDMDHENMFWYRQDPGLGLRLIYFSYDVKMKEKGDIPEGYSVSREKKERFSLILESASTNQTSMYLCASRKGLAGASSYNEQFFGPGTRLTVL.

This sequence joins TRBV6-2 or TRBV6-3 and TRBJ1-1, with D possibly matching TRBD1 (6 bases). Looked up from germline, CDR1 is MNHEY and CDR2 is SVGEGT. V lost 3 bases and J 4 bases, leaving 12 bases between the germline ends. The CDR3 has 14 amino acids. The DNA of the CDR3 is TGTGCCAGCAGTTATTCCTCAGGGGCCACTGAAGCTTTCTTT. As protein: CASSYSSGATEAFF.

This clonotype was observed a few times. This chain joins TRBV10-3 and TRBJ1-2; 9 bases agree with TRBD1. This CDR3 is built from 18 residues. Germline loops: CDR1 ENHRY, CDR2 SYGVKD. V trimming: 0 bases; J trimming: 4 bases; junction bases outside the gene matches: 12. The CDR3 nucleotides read TGTGCCATCAGTGAGTCCGGGACAGGGCCCGGCTCTGGCTATGGCTACACCTTC. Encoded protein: CAISESGTGPGSGYGYTF.

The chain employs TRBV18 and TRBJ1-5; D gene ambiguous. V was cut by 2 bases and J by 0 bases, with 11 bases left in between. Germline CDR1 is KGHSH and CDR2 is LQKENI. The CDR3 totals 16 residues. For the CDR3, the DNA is TGTGCCAGCTCACCATCCGGGCGGAATAGCAATCAGCCCCAGCATTTT. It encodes CASSPSGRNSNQPQHF.

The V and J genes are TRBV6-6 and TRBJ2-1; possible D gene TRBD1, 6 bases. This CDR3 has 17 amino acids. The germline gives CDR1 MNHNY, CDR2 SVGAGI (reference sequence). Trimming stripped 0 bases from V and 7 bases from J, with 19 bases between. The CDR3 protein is CASSYSRQVGSGNEQFF. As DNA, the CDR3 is TGTGCCAGCAGTTACTCGAGACAGGTCGGCTCTGGGAATGAGCAGTTCTTC.

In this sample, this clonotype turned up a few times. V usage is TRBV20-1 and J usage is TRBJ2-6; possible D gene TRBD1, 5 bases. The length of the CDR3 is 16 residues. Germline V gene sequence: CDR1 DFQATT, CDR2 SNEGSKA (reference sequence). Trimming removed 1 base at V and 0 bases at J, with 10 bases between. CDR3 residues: CSARAQGASGANVLTF. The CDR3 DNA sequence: TGCAGTGCTAGAGCCCAGGGCGCCTCTGGGGCCAACGTCCTGACTTTC.

Here the CDR3 reads CASSSEGLAGIEQFF. The CDR3 coding sequence is TGTGCCAGCAGCAGCGAAGGACTAGCGGGTATTGAGCAGTTCTTC. This chain joins TRBV7-6 and TRBJ2-1, with TRBD2 matching 11 bases. Germline-derived CDR1 and CDR2 are SGHVS and FNYEAQ. V was pared by 5 bases and J by 9 bases, with 9 bases of the junction left unmatched. The CDR3 contains 15 residues. The full variable domain, in which reference TRBV7-6 and TRBJ2-1 provide the parts outside the CDR3, is GAGVSQSPRYKVTKRGQDVALRCDPISGHVSLYWYRQALGQGPEFLTYFNYEAQQDKSGLPNDRFSAERPEGSISTLTIQRTEQRDSAMYRCASSSEGLAGIEQFFGPGTRLTVL.

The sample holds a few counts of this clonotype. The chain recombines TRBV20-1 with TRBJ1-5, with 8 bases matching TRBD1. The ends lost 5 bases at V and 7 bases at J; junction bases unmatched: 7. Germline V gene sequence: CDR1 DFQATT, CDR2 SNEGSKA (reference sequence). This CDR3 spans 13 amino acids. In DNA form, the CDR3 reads TGCAGTGCTGCCAGGGGGCGTAGGCAGCCCCAGCATTTT. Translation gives CSAARGRRQPQHF.

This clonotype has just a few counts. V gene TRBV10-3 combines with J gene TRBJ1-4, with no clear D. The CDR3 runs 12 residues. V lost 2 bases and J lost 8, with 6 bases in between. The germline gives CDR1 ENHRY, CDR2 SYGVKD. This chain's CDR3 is CAISEGEEKLFF. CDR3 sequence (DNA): TGTGCCATCAGTGAGGGGGAGGAAAAACTGTTTTTT.

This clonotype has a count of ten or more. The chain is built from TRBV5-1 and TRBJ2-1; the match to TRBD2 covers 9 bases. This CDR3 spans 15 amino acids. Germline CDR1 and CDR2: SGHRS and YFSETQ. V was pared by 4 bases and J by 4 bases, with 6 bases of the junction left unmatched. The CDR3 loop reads CASSHTSGLYNEQFF. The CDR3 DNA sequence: TGCGCCAGCAGCCACACTAGCGGGCTATACAATGAGCAGTTCTTC.

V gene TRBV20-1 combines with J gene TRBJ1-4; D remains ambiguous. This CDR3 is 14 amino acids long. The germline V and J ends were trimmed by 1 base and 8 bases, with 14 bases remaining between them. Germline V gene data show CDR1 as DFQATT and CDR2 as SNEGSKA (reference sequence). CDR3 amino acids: CSARAHKSGEKLFF. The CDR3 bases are TGCAGTGCTAGAGCCCATAAGTCGGGGGAAAAACTGTTTTTT.

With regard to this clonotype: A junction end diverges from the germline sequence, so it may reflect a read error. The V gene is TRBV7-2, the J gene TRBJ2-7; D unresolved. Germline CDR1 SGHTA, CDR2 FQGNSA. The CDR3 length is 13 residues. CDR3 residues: CAGSPELGREQYF. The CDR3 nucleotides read TGTGCCGGCAGCCCCGAGCTGGGTCGAGAGCAGTACTTC.

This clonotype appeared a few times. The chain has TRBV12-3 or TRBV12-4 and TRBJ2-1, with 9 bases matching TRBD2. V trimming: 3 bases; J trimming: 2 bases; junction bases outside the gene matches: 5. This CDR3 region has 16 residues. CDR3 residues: CASSLALAGTYNEQFF. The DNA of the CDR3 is TGTGCCAGCAGTTTGGCCCTAGCGGGAACCTACAATGAGCAGTTCTTC.

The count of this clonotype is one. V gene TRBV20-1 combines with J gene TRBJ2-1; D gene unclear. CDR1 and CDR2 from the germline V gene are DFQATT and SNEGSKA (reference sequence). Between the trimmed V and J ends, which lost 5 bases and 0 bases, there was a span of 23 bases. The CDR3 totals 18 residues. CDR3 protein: CSAPNYSRAPYSYNEQFF. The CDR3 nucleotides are TGCAGTGCTCCCAATTATAGTAGGGCCCCATACTCCTACAATGAGCAGTTCTTC.

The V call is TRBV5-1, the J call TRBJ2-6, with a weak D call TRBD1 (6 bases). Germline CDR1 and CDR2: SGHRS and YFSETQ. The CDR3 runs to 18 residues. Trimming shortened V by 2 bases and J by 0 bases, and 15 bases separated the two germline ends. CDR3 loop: CASSFGTGKSSGANVLTF. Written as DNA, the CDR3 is TGCGCCAGCAGCTTTGGTACAGGGAAGTCCTCTGGGGCCAACGTCCTGACTTTC.

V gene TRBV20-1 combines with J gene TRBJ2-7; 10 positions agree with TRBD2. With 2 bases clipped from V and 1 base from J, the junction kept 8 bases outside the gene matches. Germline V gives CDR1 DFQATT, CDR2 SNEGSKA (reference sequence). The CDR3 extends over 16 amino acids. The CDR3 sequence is CSARRGTSVLSYEQYF. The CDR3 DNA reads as TGCAGTGCTAGAAGGGGGACTAGCGTCCTTTCCTACGAGCAGTACTTC.

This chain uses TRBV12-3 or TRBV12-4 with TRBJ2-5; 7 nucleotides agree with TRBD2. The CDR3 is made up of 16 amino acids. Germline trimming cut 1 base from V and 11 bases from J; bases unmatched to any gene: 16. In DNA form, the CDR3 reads TGTGCCAGCAGTTTAGTTCGGGACTACGGAGCCAATGAGCAGTACTTC. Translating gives CASSLVRDYGANEQYF.

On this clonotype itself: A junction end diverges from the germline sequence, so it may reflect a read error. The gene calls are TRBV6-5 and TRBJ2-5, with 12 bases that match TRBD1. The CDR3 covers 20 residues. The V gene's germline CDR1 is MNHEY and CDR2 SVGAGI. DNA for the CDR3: TGTGCCGGCAGTTACCTGTATGACGATCCCGGGACAGGGGGCGAAGAGACCCAGTACTTC. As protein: CAGSYLYDDPGTGGEETQYF.

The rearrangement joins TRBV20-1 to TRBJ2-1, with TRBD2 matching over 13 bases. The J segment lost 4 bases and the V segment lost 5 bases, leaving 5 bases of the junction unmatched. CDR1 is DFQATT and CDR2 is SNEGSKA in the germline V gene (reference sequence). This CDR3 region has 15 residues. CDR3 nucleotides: TGCAGTGCTTGGACTAGCGGGGGAGATTACAATGAGCAGTTCTTC. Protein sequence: CSAWTSGGDYNEQFF.

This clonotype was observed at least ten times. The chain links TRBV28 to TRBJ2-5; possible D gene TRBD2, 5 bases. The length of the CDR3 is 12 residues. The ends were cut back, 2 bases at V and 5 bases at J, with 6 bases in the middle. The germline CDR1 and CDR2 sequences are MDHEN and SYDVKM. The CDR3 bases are TGTGCCAGCAGTTTAACTAGTGAGACCCAGTACTTC. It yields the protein CASSLTSETQYF.

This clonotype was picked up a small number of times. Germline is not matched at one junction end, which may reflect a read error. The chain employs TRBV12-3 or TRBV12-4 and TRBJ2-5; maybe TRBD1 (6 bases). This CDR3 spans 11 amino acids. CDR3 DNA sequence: TGCGCCAGCAGGGGCGCGGAGACCCAGTACTTC. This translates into CASRGAETQYF.